This T cell receptor (beta chain) was identified in a study of regulatory T cells in long-lasting Graves disease. This clonotype has just a few counts. What it binds is not known. Time point indicated: newly diagnosed GD, antithyroid drugs for less than 3 months. Construction of the TCR library relied on RNA isolated from PBMCs. With V trimmed by 5 bases and J by 1 base, 9 bases remained unmatched. This CDR3 has 17 amino acids. Germline V gene data show CDR1 as MNHEY and CDR2 as SMNVEV (reference sequence). The study's findings and limits: TCR diversity in persistent Graves' patients was below that of newly diagnosed ones. Persistent disease was associated with favored TRBV28 usage and with favored use of TRBJ1-2 and TRBJ2-5.

iRepertoire HTBI primers and Arm-PCR of CDR3 regions built TCR beta libraries. TCRdb reprocessed the multiplex PCR reads with MiXCR, giving one entry per CDR3 protein. The sample contains about 460,000 distinct CDR3 sequences, approximately 14% of which appear only once. The data also belong to a second study, concerning T cells in Graves' hyperthyroidism and ophthalmopathy.

The specimen comprised peripheral blood mononuclear cells (PBMCs), sampled at new diagnosis, from a patient treated with antithyroid drugs. This TCR came from a woman in her forties or fifties with Graves disease. This chain joins TRBV27 and TRBJ2-7; TRBD2 matches 12 bases. Written as DNA, the CDR3 is TGTGCCAGCAGTCCATCCCCTGGACTAGCGGGATCCTACGAGCAGTACTTC. It is translated as CASSPSPGLAGSYEQYF.